What follows describes a single T cell receptor beta chain. Its antigen is unknown. The V end lost 6 bases, the J end lost 3 bases, and 15 bases lay between the germline ends. Germline values: CDR1 MNHEY, CDR2 SMNVEV (reference sequence). CDR3 size: 16 residues. TCRdb keeps only in-frame clones here, not all; method: immunoSEQ multiplex PCR. The profile shows approximately 100,000 clones, approximately 82% of them singletons. The data were obtained in a study of cytotoxic CD8 clonotypes in ibrutinib-treated CLL. Study details: Response material was collected after a median around 12 months of treatment, range 6 to 36. Per sample, productive templates averaged around 260,000 and productive rearrangements averaged roughly 91,000. General observations from the study: At ibrutinib response, clonality increased, and at progression it declined back toward baseline.

This TCR was recovered from a human donor with chronic lymphocytic leukemia. The V and J genes are TRBV27 and TRBJ2-6; D tentatively fits TRBD1 or TRBD2 (5 bases each). Sample: PBMCs, taken after 12 months of ibrutinib treatment. The CDR3 DNA reads TGTGCCAGCAGGTCGGTGAGGGGCGATGGGGCCAACGTCCTGACTTTC. Its protein product is CASRSVRGDGANVLTF.